One sample yielded the 32 T cell receptor beta chains listed below, sequenced in a study of a mutant IDH1 vaccine in newly diagnosed glioma. Sample time point: baseline, week 1 (first vaccination visit). Treatment meaning: pre-vaccination baseline after standard-of-care therapy. Clones were sequenced by immunoSEQ multiplex PCR, and TCRdb holds only the in-frame ones, with some missing. The profile covers 85,000 to 100,000 clones, with roughly 78% appearing a single time and 7.5% taken by the ten largest. Sequences were derived from PBMCs, sampled from a glioma patient treated with radiotherapy, temozolomide or both. Every receptor here comes from a man between 40 and 49 years old with glioma.

The CDR3 here is CASSISSGKETQYF. As DNA, the CDR3 is TGTGCCAGTAGTATATCCTCGGGGAAAGAGACCCAGTACTTC. The chain joins TRBV19 to TRBJ2-5; a weak D match, TRBD2 (5 bases). Germline CDR1 is LNHDA and CDR2 is SQIVND (reference sequence). The CDR3 runs to 14 residues. The V gene lost 2 bases and the J gene lost 3 bases, with 10 bases spanning the gap.

Only a few counts were recorded for this clone. The chain couples TRBV5-1 to TRBJ1-4; a possible D gene is TRBD1 (6 bases). The germline V and J ends were trimmed by 7 bases and 2 bases, with 15 bases remaining between them. The CDR3 is 15 amino acids. Germline loops: CDR1 SGHRS, CDR2 YFSETQ. The DNA of the CDR3 is TGCGCCAGCGGCACAGGGTTTGACACTAATGAAAAACTGTTTTTT. Protein sequence: CASGTGFDTNEKLFF.

V and J are TRBV29-1 and TRBJ2-1, with 8 positions matching TRBD2. CDR3 length: 14 amino acids. Germline V CDR1 and CDR2: SQVTM, ANQGSEA. Trimming removed 1 base from V and 4 bases from J; junction bases left unmatched: 3. CDR3 protein: CSVEAAGAYNEQFF. CDR3 DNA sequence: TGCAGCGTTGAAGCAGCGGGAGCGTACAATGAGCAGTTCTTC.

The chain employs TRBV5-4 and TRBJ1-2; the D is unclear. The CDR3 has 14 amino acids. V was clipped by 4 bases and J by 4 bases, with 14 bases between them. Germline V gene lookup returns CDR1 SGHNT and CDR2 YYREEE (reference sequence). DNA for the CDR3: TGTGCCAGCAGCCTCCAGGAGGTGTCCTATGGCTACACCTTC. Translation gives CASSLQEVSYGYTF.

This clone appeared a single time. This chain joins TRBV5-5 and TRBJ2-1; no definite D call. Trimming took off 2 bases at V and 3 bases at J, with 9 bases between the two ends. The CDR3 runs to 14 residues. Germline CDR1 and CDR2: SGHKS and YYEKEE (reference sequence). This CDR3 is CASSFPGSYNEQFF. As DNA, the CDR3 is TGTGCCAGCAGCTTTCCCGGCAGCTACAATGAGCAGTTCTTC.

The V call is TRBV7-3, the J call TRBJ2-7; tentatively, D is TRBD1 (5 bases). This CDR3 has 17 residues. In germline, CDR1 is SGHTA, CDR2 FQGTGA. The germline V and J ends were trimmed by 4 bases and 1 base, with 20 bases remaining between them. CDR3 coding DNA: TGTGCCAGCAGCTCGGTCCTCCCTGCGGCAGGGTCCTACGAGCAGTACTTC. Residues: CASSSVLPAAGSYEQYF.

The chain joins TRBV6-5 to TRBJ2-7, with 8 bases lining up with TRBD2. Trimming cost V 2 bases and J 3 bases; bases outside gene matches: 9. The CDR3 runs 16 residues. CDR1 is MNHEY and CDR2 is SVGAGI in the germline V gene. The CDR3 spells CASSYPKRGGLYEQYF. In DNA, the CDR3 is TGTGCCAGCAGTTACCCGAAGCGCGGGGGGCTCTACGAGCAGTACTTC.

The rearrangement joins TRBV6-5 to TRBJ2-1, with unresolved D. The CDR3 has 11 residues. With 4 bases removed from V and 9 bases from J, the gap between germline ends came to 7 bases. Per the germline V gene, CDR1 is MNHEY and CDR2 is SVGAGI. The CDR3 spells CASSLGSEQFF. Written as DNA, the CDR3 is TGTGCCAGCAGTTTGGGTAGTGAGCAGTTCTTC.

This sequence joins TRBV19 and TRBJ2-7; D is ambiguous. CDR1 is LNHDA, CDR2 SQIVND, per germline (reference sequence). The length of the CDR3 is 13 residues. Trimming took off 5 bases at V and 2 bases at J, with 10 bases between the two ends. The CDR3 DNA reads TGTGCCAGTAGTGGACGGCTTCCCTACGAGCAGTACTTC. This sequence encodes CASSGRLPYEQYF.

V gene TRBV2 combines with J gene TRBJ1-1; 10 positions match TRBD1. Germline V gene sequence: CDR1 SNHLY, CDR2 FYNNEI. The CDR3 consists of 16 residues. With 6 bases clipped from V and 1 base from J, the junction kept 8 bases outside the gene matches. CDR3 DNA: TGTGCCAGCAGCCCAGGGACAGGGGCGTCGAACACTGAAGCTTTCTTT. Translation: CASSPGTGASNTEAFF.

The gene calls are TRBV14 and TRBJ1-1; D not resolved. V was trimmed by 0 bases and J by 2 bases, leaving 4 bases between them. Per germline, CDR1 SGHDN and CDR2 FVKESK. The CDR3 spans 13 residues. Here the CDR3 reads CASSQDTNTEAFF. The CDR3 DNA reads TGTGCCAGCAGCCAAGACACTAACACTGAAGCTTTCTTT.

V gene TRBV7-2 combines with J gene TRBJ2-1; 8 bases map to TRBD2. Germline V gene lookup returns CDR1 SGHTA and CDR2 FQGNSA. J was trimmed by 7 bases and V by 3 bases; bases with no gene match: 5. This CDR3 comprises 14 residues. The CDR3 reads CASSLSGRGNEQFF. CDR3 DNA: TGTGCCAGCAGCTTGAGCGGGAGAGGGAATGAGCAGTTCTTC.

The chain is built from TRBV28 and TRBJ2-7; D remains ambiguous. Trimming shortened V by 6 bases and J by 3 bases, and 9 bases separated the two germline ends. The CDR3 length is 12 residues. In germline, CDR1 is MDHEN, CDR2 SYDVKM. The CDR3 loop is CASRTDGYEQYF. The CDR3 DNA reads as TGTGCCAGCAGAACGGACGGCTACGAGCAGTACTTC.

V and J are TRBV4-2 and TRBJ1-2, with 8 bases matching TRBD1. Germline CDR1 reads LGHNA; CDR2 reads YNFKEQ. The CDR3 has 13 residues. V lost 1 base to trimming and J lost 7 bases; unmatched junction nucleotides: 2. This chain's CDR3 is CASSQGDRIGYTF. As DNA, the CDR3 is TGTGCCAGCAGCCAAGGGGACAGGATTGGCTACACCTTC.

The V gene is TRBV27, the J gene TRBJ1-1; 8 positions match TRBD1. The CDR3 sequence is 15 residues long. Germline CDR1 and CDR2: MNHEY and SMNVEV (reference sequence). V dropped 1 base and J dropped 2; count of bases not matched to a gene: 3. CDR3 DNA: TGTGCCAGCAGTTTATTGGACAGGGCCAACACTGAAGCTTTCTTT. Its translation is CASSLLDRANTEAFF.

The chain carries TRBV4-1 and TRBJ1-3; D unresolved. CDR1 and CDR2 (germline): MGHRA, YSYEKL. The CDR3 is 15 amino acids. V gave up 2 bases and J gave up 4 bases, with 12 bases separating them. CDR3 nucleotides: TGCGCCAGCAGCCAACCCTATGAGGTCGGAAACACCATATATTTT. Residues: CASSQPYEVGNTIYF.

This clone was observed once. This chain joins TRBV5-1 and TRBJ2-3, with 15 bases lining up with TRBD2. This CDR3 spans 19 amino acids. V dropped 2 bases and J dropped 6; count of bases not matched to a gene: 13. The germline gives CDR1 SGHRS, CDR2 YFSETQ. The CDR3 nucleotides are TGCGCCAGCAGCTTCGGACTAGCGGGAGGGCTACTCCTCGGCGATACGCAGTATTTT. Residues: CASSFGLAGGLLLGDTQYF.

This rearrangement joins TRBV5-8 to TRBJ1-3; unclear D gene. The germline V gene has CDR1 SGHTS and CDR2 YDEGEE. The CDR3 has 14 amino acids. Trimming took 2 bases from V and 1 from J, leaving 7 bases between them. The CDR3 coding sequence is TGTGCCAGCAGCTTCGACACTTCTGGAAACACCATATATTTT. This codes for CASSFDTSGNTIYF. The whole variable domain, filled in from reference TRBV5-8 and TRBJ1-3, reads EAGVTQSPTHLIKTRGQQATLRCSPISGHTSVYWYQQALGLGLQFLLWYDEGEERNRGNFPPRFSGRQFPNYSSELNVNALELEDSALYLCASSFDTSGNTIYFGEGSWLTVV.

The rearrangement joins TRBV19 to TRBJ1-1; tentatively, D is TRBD1 (6 bases). Germline CDR1 is LNHDA and CDR2 is SQIVND (reference sequence). The CDR3 has 14 amino acids. Trimming took off 6 bases at V and 4 bases at J, with 15 bases between the two ends. CDR3 residues: CASSRAGARTEAFF. CDR3 sequence (DNA): TGTGCCAGTAGCCGGGCGGGGGCCCGCACTGAAGCTTTCTTT.

This sequence joins TRBV7-2 and TRBJ2-7; weak D call: TRBD1 (5 bases). Germline CDR1 is SGHTA and CDR2 is FQGNSA. The CDR3 length is 15 residues. Trimming pared 5 bases from V and 10 bases from J, leaving 24 bases between. The CDR3 sequence is CASSPRARTREEQYF. The CDR3 nucleotides read TGTGCCAGCAGCCCAAGGGCGCGGACAAGGGAAGAACAGTACTTC. Full variable domain (rest looked up from reference TRBV7-2 and TRBJ2-7): GAGVSQSPSNKVTEKGKDVELRCDPISGHTALYWYRQSLGQGLEFLIYFQGNSAPDKSGLPSDRFSAERTGGSVSTLTIQRTQQEDSAVYLCASSPRARTREEQYFGPGTRLTVT.

This chain joins TRBV18 and TRBJ1-4; D remains unclear. Germline CDR1 KGHSH, CDR2 LQKENI. Trimming shortened V by 4 bases and J by 6 bases, and 9 bases separated the two germline ends. CDR3 length: 13 residues. The CDR3 spells CASSRAIYEKLFF. DNA of the CDR3: TGTGCCAGCTCACGGGCCATTTATGAAAAACTGTTTTTT.

This clone has just a few counts. V and J are TRBV5-1 and TRBJ1-2, with TRBD1 as a possible D gene (6 bases). This CDR3 contains 14 residues. In germline, CDR1 is SGHRS, CDR2 YFSETQ. Trimming removed 2 bases from V and 2 bases from J, with 10 bases in between. The CDR3 loop reads CASSFSDRNYGYTF. Written as DNA, the CDR3 is TGCGCCAGCAGCTTTAGTGACAGGAACTATGGCTACACCTTC.

The rearrangement joins TRBV20-1 to TRBJ1-3; D uncertain. Trimming took 6 bases from V and 2 from J, leaving 5 bases between them. The CDR3 has 11 amino acids. Germline CDR1 reads DFQATT; CDR2 reads SNEGSKA (reference sequence). The CDR3 coding sequence is TGCAGTGCCCCAACTGGAAACACCATATATTTT. Its protein product is CSAPTGNTIYF.

The chain uses TRBV10-3 and TRBJ1-2; D is undetermined. This CDR3 is 12 amino acids long. V lost 5 bases and J lost 7, with 11 bases in between. Germline lookup yields CDR1 ENHRY and CDR2 SYGVKD. CDR3 sequence reads: CAISFGVAGYTF. Written as DNA, the CDR3 is TGTGCCATCAGTTTCGGCGTCGCTGGCTACACCTTC.

The V and J genes are TRBV5-1 and TRBJ2-7; 11 nucleotides agree with TRBD2. The CDR3 length is 15 residues. CDR1 is SGHRS and CDR2 is YFSETQ in the germline V gene. J lost 7 bases, V lost 3 bases, and 9 bases had no gene match. CDR3 loop: CASSSGTSGPREQYF. In nucleotides, the CDR3 is TGCGCCAGCAGCTCCGGGACTAGCGGTCCGAGGGAGCAGTACTTC.

The V gene is TRBV19, the J gene TRBJ2-7; D is perhaps TRBD2 (5 bases). This CDR3 is built from 11 residues. V was cut by 8 bases and J by 7 bases, with 12 bases left in between. Per germline, CDR1 LNHDA and CDR2 SQIVND (reference sequence). Here the CDR3 reads CASRGGREQYF. The CDR3 bases are TGTGCCAGTCGGGGTGGTAGGGAGCAGTACTTC.

The gene calls are TRBV5-1 and TRBJ2-7; TRBD2 might be the D (6 bases). Per the germline V gene, CDR1 is SGHRS and CDR2 is YFSETQ. Deletions cut 8 bases from V and 6 bases from J, with 21 bases between. The CDR3 spans 14 residues. CDR3 bases: TGCGCCAGTGCGCTGGGGGACGGGGGAAGCGAGCAGTACTTC. It translates to CASALGDGGSEQYF.

The rearrangement joins TRBV7-2 to TRBJ1-5; 8 positions match TRBD1. Germline CDR1 SGHTA, CDR2 FQGNSA. The CDR3 is made up of 16 amino acids. V dropped 1 base and J dropped 3; count of bases not matched to a gene: 5. In DNA, the CDR3 is TGTGCCAGCAGCTTAGACCAGGACAGGGACAATCAGCCCCAGCATTTT. It is translated as CASSLDQDRDNQPQHF.

This clone occurred a few times. V is TRBV28 and J is TRBJ1-2; D may be TRBD1 (5 bases). CDR3 size: 13 residues. V was shortened by 2 bases and J by 6 bases, with 10 bases between the two germline ends. CDR1 is MDHEN, CDR2 SYDVKM, per germline. CDR3 nucleotides: TGTGCCAGCAGTTTACCTTGGGGGGATGGCTACACCTTC. Protein: CASSLPWGDGYTF.

CDR3 in amino acids: CASSLGVRGGPGDTQYF. The CDR3 DNA follows: TGTGCCAGCAGCTTAGGCGTACGGGGCGGGCCAGGAGATACGCAGTATTTT. The rearrangement uses TRBV13 and TRBJ2-3; perhaps D is TRBD1 or TRBD2 (5 bases each). CDR1 and CDR2 (germline): PRHDT, FYEKMQ (reference sequence). The length of the CDR3 is 17 residues. Trimming removed 0 bases from V and 5 bases from J, with 18 bases in between.

The CDR3 is CASSLNAGGSNQPQHF. CDR3 coding DNA: TGTGCCAGCAGCTTGAACGCGGGGGGCAGCAATCAGCCCCAGCATTTT. The chain uses TRBV5-6 and TRBJ1-5, with a possible D match to TRBD1 (6 bases). This CDR3 has 16 residues. The V gene's germline CDR1 is SGHDT and CDR2 YYEEEE. V shed 1 base and J shed 1 base, with 12 bases lying between them.

Only one count was recorded for this clone. V usage is TRBV2 and J usage is TRBJ1-5, with D perhaps TRBD1 (5 bases). Germline V gene sequence: CDR1 SNHLY, CDR2 FYNNEI. The CDR3 totals 15 residues. V was shortened by 6 bases and J by 5 bases, with 17 bases between the two germline ends. The CDR3, as DNA: TGTGCCAGCAGACCGGGACCGTACCAATATCAGCCCCAGCATTTT. Translation gives CASRPGPYQYQPQHF.